This T cell receptor (beta chain) came from a study of cytotoxic CD8 clonotypes in ibrutinib-treated CLL. General study findings and limits: Sustained-remission patients were sampled at one set of times and progressing patients at different ones. While tracking circulating CD8+ T-cell counts, baseline clonality exceeded that of age-matched healthy donors.

Deletions cut 0 bases from V and 0 bases from J, with 17 bases between. The CDR3 consists of 18 residues. Germline V gene data show CDR1 as MNHNS and CDR2 as SASEGT. TCRdb's table, derived via immunoSEQ multiplex PCR, lists solely in-frame clones and lacks some. The data hold 150,000 or so clones, with approximately 91% observed a single time. Comment on this clone: Antigen unknown.

J is TRBJ1-2 and V is TRBV6-1, with D unclear. This sequence originates from a human donor with chronic lymphocytic leukemia. The sample was PBMCs, taken at disease progression, from a patient treated with ibrutinib. The CDR3 is CASSEALRQAPPNYGYTF. The CDR3 DNA reads as TGTGCCAGCAGTGAAGCGCTTCGCCAGGCACCTCCTAACTATGGCTACACCTTC.